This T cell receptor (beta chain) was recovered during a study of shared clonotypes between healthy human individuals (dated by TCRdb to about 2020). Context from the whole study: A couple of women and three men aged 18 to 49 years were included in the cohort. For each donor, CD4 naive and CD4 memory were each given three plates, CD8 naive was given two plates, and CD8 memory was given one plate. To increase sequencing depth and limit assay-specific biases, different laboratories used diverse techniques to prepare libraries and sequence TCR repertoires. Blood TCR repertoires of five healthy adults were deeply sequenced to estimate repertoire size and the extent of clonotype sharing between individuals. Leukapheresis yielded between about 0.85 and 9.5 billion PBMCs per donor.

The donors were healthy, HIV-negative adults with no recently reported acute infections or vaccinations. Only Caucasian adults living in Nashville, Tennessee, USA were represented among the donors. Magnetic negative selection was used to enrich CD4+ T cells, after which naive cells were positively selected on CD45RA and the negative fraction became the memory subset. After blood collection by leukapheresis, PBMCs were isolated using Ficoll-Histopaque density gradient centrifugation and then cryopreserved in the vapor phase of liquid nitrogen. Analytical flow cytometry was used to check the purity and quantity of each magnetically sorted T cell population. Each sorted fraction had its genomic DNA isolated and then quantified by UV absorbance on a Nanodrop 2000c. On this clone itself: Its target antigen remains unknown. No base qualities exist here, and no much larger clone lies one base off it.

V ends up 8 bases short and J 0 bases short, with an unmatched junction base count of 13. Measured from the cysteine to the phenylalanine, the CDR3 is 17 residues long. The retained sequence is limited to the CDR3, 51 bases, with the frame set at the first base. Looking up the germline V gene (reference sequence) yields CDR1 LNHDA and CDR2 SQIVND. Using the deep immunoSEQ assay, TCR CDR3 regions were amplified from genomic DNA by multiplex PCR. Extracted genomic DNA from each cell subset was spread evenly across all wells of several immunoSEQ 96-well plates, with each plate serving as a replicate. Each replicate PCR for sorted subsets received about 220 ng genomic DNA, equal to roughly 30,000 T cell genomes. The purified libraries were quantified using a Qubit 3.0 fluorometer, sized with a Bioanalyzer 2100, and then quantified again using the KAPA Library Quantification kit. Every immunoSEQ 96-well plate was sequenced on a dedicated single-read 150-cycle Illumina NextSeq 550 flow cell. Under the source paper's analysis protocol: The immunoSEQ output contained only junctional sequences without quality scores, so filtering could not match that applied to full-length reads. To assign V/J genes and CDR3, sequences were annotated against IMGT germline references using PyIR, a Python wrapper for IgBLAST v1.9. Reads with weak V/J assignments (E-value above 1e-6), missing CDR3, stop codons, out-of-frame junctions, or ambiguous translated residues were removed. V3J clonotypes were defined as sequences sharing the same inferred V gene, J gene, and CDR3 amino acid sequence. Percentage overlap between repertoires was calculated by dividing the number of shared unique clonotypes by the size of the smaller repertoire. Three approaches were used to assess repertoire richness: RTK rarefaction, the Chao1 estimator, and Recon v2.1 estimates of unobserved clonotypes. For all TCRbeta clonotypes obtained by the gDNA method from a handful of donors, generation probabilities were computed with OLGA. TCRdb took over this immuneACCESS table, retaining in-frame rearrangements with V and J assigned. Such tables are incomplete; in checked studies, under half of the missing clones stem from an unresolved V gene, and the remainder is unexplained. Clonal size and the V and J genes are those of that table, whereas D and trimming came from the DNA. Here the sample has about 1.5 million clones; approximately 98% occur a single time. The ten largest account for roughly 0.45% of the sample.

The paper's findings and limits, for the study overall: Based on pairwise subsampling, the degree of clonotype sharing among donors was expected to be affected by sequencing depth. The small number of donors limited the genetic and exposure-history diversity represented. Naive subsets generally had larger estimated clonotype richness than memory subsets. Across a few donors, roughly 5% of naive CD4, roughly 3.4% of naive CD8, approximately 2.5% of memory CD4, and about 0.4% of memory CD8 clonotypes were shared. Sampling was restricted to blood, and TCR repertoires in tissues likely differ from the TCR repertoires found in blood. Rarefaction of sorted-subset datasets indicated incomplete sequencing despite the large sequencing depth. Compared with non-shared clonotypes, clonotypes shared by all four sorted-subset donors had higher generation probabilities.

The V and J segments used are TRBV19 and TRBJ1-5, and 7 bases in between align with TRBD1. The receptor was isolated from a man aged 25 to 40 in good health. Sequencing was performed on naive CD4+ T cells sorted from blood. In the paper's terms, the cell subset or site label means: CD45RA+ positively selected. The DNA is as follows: TGTGCCAGTGGTACTCACAGGGGACCTATTAGCAATCAGCCCCAGCATTTT. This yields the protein CASGTHRGPISNQPQHF.